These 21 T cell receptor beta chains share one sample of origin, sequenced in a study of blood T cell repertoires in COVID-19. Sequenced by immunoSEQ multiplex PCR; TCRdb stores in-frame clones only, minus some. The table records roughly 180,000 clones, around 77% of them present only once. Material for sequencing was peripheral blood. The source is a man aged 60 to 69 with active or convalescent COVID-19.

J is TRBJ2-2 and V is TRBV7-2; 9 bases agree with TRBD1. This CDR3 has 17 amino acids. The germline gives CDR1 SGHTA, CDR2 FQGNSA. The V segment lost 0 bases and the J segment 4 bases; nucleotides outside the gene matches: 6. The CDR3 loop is CASSLALPGQGTGELFF. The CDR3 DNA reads TGTGCCAGCAGCTTAGCGCTCCCGGGACAGGGCACCGGGGAGCTGTTTTTT.

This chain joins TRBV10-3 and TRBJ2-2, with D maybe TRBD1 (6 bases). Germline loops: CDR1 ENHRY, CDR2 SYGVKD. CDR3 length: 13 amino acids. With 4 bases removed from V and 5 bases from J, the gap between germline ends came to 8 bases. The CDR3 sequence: CAISGQGTGELFF. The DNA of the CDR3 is TGTGCCATCAGTGGTCAGGGGACCGGGGAGCTGTTTTTT.

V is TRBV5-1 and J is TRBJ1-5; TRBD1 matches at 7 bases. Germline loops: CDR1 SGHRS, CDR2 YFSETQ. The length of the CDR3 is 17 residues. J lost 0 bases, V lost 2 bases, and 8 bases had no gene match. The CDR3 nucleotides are TGCGCCAGCAGCTTAGGGGGCCAGAGCAATAGCAATCAGCCCCAGCATTTT. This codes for CASSLGGQSNSNQPQHF.

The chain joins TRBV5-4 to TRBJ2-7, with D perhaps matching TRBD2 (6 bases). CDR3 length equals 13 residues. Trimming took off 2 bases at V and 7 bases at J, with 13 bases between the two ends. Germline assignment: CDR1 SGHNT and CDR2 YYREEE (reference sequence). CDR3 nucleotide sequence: TGTGCCAGCAGCTTTGGTGGGGGGAGGGAGCAGTACTTC. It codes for CASSFGGGREQYF.

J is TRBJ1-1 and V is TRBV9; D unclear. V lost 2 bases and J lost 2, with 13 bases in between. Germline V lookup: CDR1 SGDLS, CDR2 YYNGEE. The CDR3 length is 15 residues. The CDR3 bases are TGTGCCAGCAGCGTCCTGTTCGGAGGCAACACTGAAGCTTTCTTT. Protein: CASSVLFGGNTEAFF.

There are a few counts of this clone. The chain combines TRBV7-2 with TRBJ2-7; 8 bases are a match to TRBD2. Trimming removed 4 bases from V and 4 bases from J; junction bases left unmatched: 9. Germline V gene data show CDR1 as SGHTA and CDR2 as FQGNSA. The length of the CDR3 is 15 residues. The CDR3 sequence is CASSWTGTSPYEQYF. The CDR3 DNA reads TGTGCCAGCAGCTGGACCGGGACTAGTCCGTACGAGCAGTACTTC.

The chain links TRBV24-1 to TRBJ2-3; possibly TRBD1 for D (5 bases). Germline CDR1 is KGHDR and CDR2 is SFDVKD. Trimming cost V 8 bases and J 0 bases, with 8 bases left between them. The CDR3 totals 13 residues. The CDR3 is CATNGASTDTQYF. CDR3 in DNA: TGTGCCACCAATGGGGCTAGCACAGATACGCAGTATTTT.

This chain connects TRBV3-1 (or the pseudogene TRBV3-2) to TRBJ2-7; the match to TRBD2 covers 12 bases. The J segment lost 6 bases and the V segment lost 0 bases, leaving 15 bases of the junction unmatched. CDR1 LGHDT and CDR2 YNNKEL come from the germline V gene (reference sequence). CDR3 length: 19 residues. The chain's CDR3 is CASSQEVRLAGAKKREQYF. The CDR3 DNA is TGTGCCAGCAGCCAAGAAGTCAGACTAGCGGGAGCAAAAAAGCGCGAGCAGTACTTC.

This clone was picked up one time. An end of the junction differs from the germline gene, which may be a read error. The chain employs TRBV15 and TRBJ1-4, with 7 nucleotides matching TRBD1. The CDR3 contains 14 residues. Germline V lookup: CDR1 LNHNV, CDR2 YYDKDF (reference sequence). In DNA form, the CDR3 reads TGTGCCACCAGCCGAGACAGGGTCGGAGAAAAACTGTTTTTT. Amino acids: CATSRDRVGEKLFF. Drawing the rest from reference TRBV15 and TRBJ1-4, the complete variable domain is DAMVIQNPRYQVTQFGKPVTLSCSQTLNHNVMYWYQQKSSQAPKLLFHYYDKDFNNEADTPDNFQSRRPNTSFCFLDIRSPGLGDTAMYLCATSRDRVGEKLFFGSGTQLSVL.

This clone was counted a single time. The CDR3 DNA sequence: TGTGCCACCAGTGATCTTCCTAGGGCGGGACCCTCAAAAGATACGCAGTATTTT. Translated, it gives CATSDLPRAGPSKDTQYF. The chain links TRBV24-1 to TRBJ2-3; D is perhaps TRBD2 (6 bases). The CDR3 totals 18 residues. Germline V gene data show CDR1 as KGHDR and CDR2 as SFDVKD. V gave up 3 bases and J gave up 5 bases, with 23 bases separating them.

The CDR3 protein is CASSQVIHREEFF. For the CDR3, the DNA is TGTGCCAGCAGCCAAGTGATTCATCGGGAGGAGTTCTTC. V and J are TRBV14 and TRBJ2-1; 7 bases fit TRBD2. With V trimmed by 1 base and J by 14 bases, 8 bases remained unmatched. CDR1 and CDR2 (germline): SGHDN, FVKESK. The CDR3 is 13 amino acids.

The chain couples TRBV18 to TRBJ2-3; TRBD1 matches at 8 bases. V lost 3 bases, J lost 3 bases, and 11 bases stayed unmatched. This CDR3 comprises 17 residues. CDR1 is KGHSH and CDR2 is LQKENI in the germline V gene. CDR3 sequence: CASSPSRQGPGTDTQYF. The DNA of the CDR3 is TGTGCCAGCTCACCGAGCCGACAGGGGCCTGGAACAGATACGCAGTATTTT. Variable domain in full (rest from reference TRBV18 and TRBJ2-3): NAGVMQNPRHLVRRRGQEARLRCSPMKGHSHVYWYRQLPEEGLKFMVYLQKENIIDESGMPKERFSAEFPKEGPSILRIQQVVRGDSAAYFCASSPSRQGPGTDTQYFGPGTRLTVL.

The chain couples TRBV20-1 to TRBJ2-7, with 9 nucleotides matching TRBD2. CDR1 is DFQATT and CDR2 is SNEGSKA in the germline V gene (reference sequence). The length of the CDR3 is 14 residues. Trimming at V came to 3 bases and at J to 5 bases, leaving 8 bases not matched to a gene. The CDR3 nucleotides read TGCAGTGCTAGTGTAGCGGGAGTTTACCACGAGCAGTACTTC. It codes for CSASVAGVYHEQYF.

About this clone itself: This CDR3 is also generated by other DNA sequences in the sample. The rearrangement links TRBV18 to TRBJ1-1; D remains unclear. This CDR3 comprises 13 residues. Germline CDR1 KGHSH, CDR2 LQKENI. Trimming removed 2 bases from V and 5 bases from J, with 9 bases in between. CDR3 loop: CASSPSGGTEAFF. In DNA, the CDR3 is TGTGCCAGCTCACCAAGCGGAGGGACTGAAGCTTTCTTT.

DNA for the CDR3: TGCGCCAGCACTACTAGCGATCAGGACTACGAGCAGTACTTC. Translating it yields CASTTSDQDYEQYF. This chain connects TRBV10-1 to TRBJ2-7; 7 nucleotides agree with TRBD2. The germline V gene has CDR1 WNHNN and CDR2 SYGVQD (reference sequence). After removal of 7 bases from V and 3 bases from J, the junction contained 9 bases not matched to a gene. This CDR3 spans 14 amino acids.

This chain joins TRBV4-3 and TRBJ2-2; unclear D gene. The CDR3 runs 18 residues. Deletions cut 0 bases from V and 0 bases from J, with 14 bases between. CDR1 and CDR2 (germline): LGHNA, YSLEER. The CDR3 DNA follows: TGCGCCAGCAGCCAAGAACCTTGGCAGAACGCGAACACCGGGGAGCTGTTTTTT. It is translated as CASSQEPWQNANTGELFF.

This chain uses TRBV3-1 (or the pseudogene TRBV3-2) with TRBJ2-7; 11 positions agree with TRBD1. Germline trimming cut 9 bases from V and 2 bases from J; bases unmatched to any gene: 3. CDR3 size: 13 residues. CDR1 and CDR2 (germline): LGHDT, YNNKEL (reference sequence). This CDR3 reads CASSGQGAYEQYF. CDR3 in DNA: TGTGCCAGTTCGGGACAGGGGGCCTACGAGCAGTACTTC.

The CDR3 protein is CASSYSNDIANYGYTF. CDR3 DNA sequence: TGTGCCAGCAGTTACTCGAACGACATAGCTAACTATGGCTACACCTTC. The chain links TRBV6-5 to TRBJ1-2; D call uncertain. The CDR3 runs 16 residues. V was clipped by 0 bases and J by 0 bases, with 11 bases between them. Looked up from germline, CDR1 is MNHEY and CDR2 is SVGAGI.

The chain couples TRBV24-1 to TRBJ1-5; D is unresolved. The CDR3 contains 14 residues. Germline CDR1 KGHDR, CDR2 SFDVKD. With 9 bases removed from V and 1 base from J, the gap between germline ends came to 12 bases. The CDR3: CATQAKSSNQPQHF. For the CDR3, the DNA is TGTGCCACCCAGGCCAAGTCAAGCAATCAGCCCCAGCATTTT.

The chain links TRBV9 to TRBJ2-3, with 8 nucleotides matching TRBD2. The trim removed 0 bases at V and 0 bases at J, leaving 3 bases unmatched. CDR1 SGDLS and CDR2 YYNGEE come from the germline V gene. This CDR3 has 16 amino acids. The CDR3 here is CASSVAGGSSTDTQYF. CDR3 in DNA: TGTGCCAGCAGCGTAGCGGGAGGGTCTAGCACAGATACGCAGTATTTT. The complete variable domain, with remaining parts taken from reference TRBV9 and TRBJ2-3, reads DSGVTQTPKHLITATGQRVTLRCSPRSGDLSVYWYQQSLDQGLQFLIQYYNGEERAKGNILERFSAQQFPDLHSELNLSSLELGDSALYFCASSVAGGSSTDTQYFGPGTRLTVL.

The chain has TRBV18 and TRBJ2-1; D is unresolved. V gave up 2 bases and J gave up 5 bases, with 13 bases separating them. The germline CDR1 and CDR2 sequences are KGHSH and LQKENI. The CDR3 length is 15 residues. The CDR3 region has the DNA TGTGCCAGCTCACCATCCCCACCTCCGGACAATGAGCAGTTCTTC. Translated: CASSPSPPPDNEQFF.